The 7 T cell receptor beta chains below were found in one sample sequenced in a study of T-cell reconstitution after alpha-beta-depleted transplantation in children. During its preparation, the TCRbeta library received unique molecular identifiers. MiXCR was run by TCRdb on the PCR reads, yielding one entry per CDR3 protein. This sample has about 980,000 distinct CDR3 sequences, with less than 30% found just once. The specimen comprised PBMCs, mostly from graft donor cells, sampled 360 days after TCRalphabeta/CD19-depleted stem cell transplant. Receptors were obtained from a boy in the first two years of life who had a stem cell transplant for SCID, so the T cells may come from the graft donor.

This clonotype came up a few times. The chain is built from TRBV4-1 and TRBJ2-7; 9 positions agree with TRBD1. Trimming removed 0 bases from V and 0 bases from J; junction bases left unmatched: 3. The germline V gene has CDR1 MGHRA and CDR2 YSYEKL. CDR3 size: 16 residues. CDR3 sequence (DNA): TGCGCCAGCAGCCAAGATCAGGGACAGGGCTCCTACGAGCAGTACTTC. Residues: CASSQDQGQGSYEQYF.

This clonotype was observed a handful of times. The chain couples TRBV28 to TRBJ2-3; a weak D match, TRBD1 (6 bases). Trimming cost V 10 bases and J 2 bases, with 10 bases left between them. The germline V gene encodes CDR1 MDHEN and CDR2 SYDVKM. The CDR3 is 12 residues long. The CDR3 protein is CANSGDTDTQYF. In DNA form, the CDR3 reads TGTGCCAACTCAGGGGACACAGATACGCAGTATTTT.

This clonotype came up a few times. The chain joins TRBV11-1 to TRBJ2-5; 10 positions match TRBD1. V lost 0 bases to trimming and J lost 3 bases; unmatched junction nucleotides: 10. The CDR3 is made up of 18 amino acids. Germline CDR1 is SGHAT and CDR2 is FQDESV (reference sequence). CDR3 nucleotides: TGTGCCAGCAGCTTAGCGCCCACCCGGGACAGGGGTAAAGAGACCCAGTACTTC. Residues: CASSLAPTRDRGKETQYF.

The sample holds a few counts of this clonotype. This sequence joins TRBV20-1 and TRBJ2-7; a weak D match, TRBD1 (7 bases). Germline V gene lookup returns CDR1 DFQATT and CDR2 SNEGSKA (reference sequence). Trimming cost V 5 bases and J 7 bases, with 18 bases left between them. This CDR3 contains 13 residues. CDR3 in amino acids: CSAPQGPGGEQYF. The DNA for the CDR3 is TGCAGTGCTCCGCAGGGCCCAGGGGGGGAGCAGTACTTC.

The V gene is TRBV4-3, the J gene TRBJ2-2, with 8 bases fitting TRBD1. The V gene's germline CDR1 is LGHNA and CDR2 YSLEER. J lost 4 bases, V lost 4 bases, and 11 bases had no gene match. The CDR3 length is 17 residues. The CDR3 sequence is CASSRYNPGGLTGELFF. The CDR3 nucleotides read TGCGCCAGCAGCCGCTACAACCCAGGGGGCCTCACCGGGGAGCTGTTTTTT.

This clonotype was found a few times. The chain joins TRBV6-5 to TRBJ2-2; either TRBD1 or TRBD2 may fit D (5 bases each). The CDR3 extends over 15 amino acids. Trimming pared 2 bases from V and 4 bases from J, leaving 11 bases between. Germline CDR1 is MNHEY and CDR2 is SVGAGI. The CDR3 DNA reads TGTGCCAGCAGTTACGGGGCTGGGGGCACCGGGGAGCTGTTTTTT. Translating gives CASSYGAGGTGELFF.

The table lists this clonotype with a few counts. The V and J genes are TRBV10-3 and TRBJ2-1; D tentatively fits TRBD1 or TRBD2 (5 bases each). Germline lookup yields CDR1 ENHRY and CDR2 SYGVKD. CDR3 length: 18 amino acids. Trimming cost V 5 bases and J 8 bases, with 28 bases left between them. For the CDR3, the DNA is TGTGCCATCAGTCACGTCGTAAGGGACGAGGGGACCCCGGATGAGCAGTTCTTC. Protein sequence: CAISHVVRDEGTPDEQFF.